This TCR beta chain was recovered during a study of low-dose radiotherapy and immunotherapy resistance in tumors (dated 2022 in TCRdb). General notes on the study: Cohort 1 received 0.5 Gy per fraction every 2 weeks, with a prescribed total PTV dose of 6.5 Gy. Starting on cycle 1 day 1, patients took 300 mg of aspirin by mouth once a day for four cycles. The translational analysis covered eight patients: three from the first dose cohort and the first five from the second dose cohort. In Cohort 2, 1 Gy per fraction was delivered every two weeks, for a total of 13 Gy over 26 weeks. No randomization into treatment groups was done for the people taking part in the trial. Nivolumab was administered intravenously as a 240 mg flat dose every two weeks, and ipilimumab was administered intravenously at 1 mg/kg every six weeks. Every two weeks, patients got intravenous cyclophosphamide at 200 mg/m2, given one day ahead of each radiation and immunotherapy administration.

From cysteine to phenylalanine, the CDR3 is 16 amino acids long. Here the CDR3 DNA is all that survives: 48 bases in frame from base 1. V drops 6 bases and J drops 0 bases, leaving 18 bases in between. Worth noting for this clonotype: Its antigen is unknown. A far larger clone lies a single base away; this is likely a read error.

The run used an Illumina HiSeq 2500. First-strand cDNA was synthesized using Superscript III and a set of TRAV- and TRBV-specific primers, so that both TCRalpha and TCRbeta chains were covered. TCRs were amplified with Phusion for approximately 20 PCR cycles using a constant-region primer together with the adapter attached to the V primers. Isolated mRNA was amplified with the MessageAmp II aRNA Amplification Kit, using an approximately 17-hour in vitro transcription at 37°C. The Dynabeads mRNA DIRECT Purification Kit was used to isolate mRNA for TCR sequencing. Indexed Illumina adapters were added in a second 25-cycle Phusion PCR, and the resulting products were purified with AMPure XP beads. The study's own analysis went as follows. Using custom Perl scripts, TCR sequences encoding the same protein were pooled, out-of-frame sequences were removed, and the abundance of each clonotype was computed. Any TCR sequence backed by just one read was left out of the analysis. Among the metrics used to describe the repertoires were Shannon entropy, Gini index, clonality, richness, and the frequency of TCRs shared between repertoires. Clones were called with MiXCR by TCRdb after fastp trimmed the public reads at Q25, and only in-frame beta chains were retained. Identical CDR3 proteins give one entry, which carries the most common genes and DNA. These V and J calls rely on TCRdb rather than the paper's analysis. A total of about 30,000 distinct CDR3 sequences appear in this sample, approximately 49% of them only once. Roughly 5% of the sample is held by the ten biggest clonotypes.

The time point label, as the study defines it: after trial treatment. The sample's treatment or condition, from its label and the paper: LDRT plus nivolumab, ipilimumab, low-dose cyclophosphamide and aspirin (RACIN trial). Donors were enrolled in RACIN, a single-arm phase I dose-escalation trial combining nivolumab, ipilimumab, aspirin, low-dose cyclophosphamide and low-dose radiotherapy. Eligible patients had advanced, TIL-negative solid tumors. This chain is built from TRBV23-1 and TRBJ2-7; the D segment could be TRBD2, given 5 matching bases. TRBV23-1 is an ORF; its function is uncertain. The sequence was collected from a male donor with gallbladder cancer. The sample consisted of PBMCs, taken after low-dose radiotherapy plus immunotherapy. Here the CDR3 is given as CASSQVILGASYEQYF. The nucleotide sequence is TGCGCCAGCAGCCAAGTCATACTAGGCGCCTCCTACGAGCAGTACTTC.